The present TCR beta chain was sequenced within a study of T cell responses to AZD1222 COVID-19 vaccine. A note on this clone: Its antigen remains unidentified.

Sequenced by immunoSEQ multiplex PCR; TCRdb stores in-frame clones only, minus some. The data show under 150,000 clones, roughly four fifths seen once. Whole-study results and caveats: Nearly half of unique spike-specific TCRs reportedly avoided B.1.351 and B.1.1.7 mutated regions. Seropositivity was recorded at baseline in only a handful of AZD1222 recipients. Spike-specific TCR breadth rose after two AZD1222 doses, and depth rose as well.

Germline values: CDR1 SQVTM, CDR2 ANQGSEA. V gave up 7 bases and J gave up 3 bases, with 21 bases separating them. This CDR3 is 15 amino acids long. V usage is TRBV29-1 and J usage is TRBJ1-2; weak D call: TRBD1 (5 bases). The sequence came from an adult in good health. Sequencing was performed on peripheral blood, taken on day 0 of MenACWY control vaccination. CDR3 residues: CSAEPRQGADYGYTF. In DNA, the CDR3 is TGCAGCGCCGAGCCCCGCCAGGGTGCGGACTATGGCTACACCTTC.